Below, 2 T cell receptor beta chains from the same sample are listed, as sequenced in a study of T cell changes during pregnancy in multiple sclerosis. Assay used: immunoSEQ multiplex PCR; TCRdb lists only in-frame clones, some missing. The sample records approximately 92,000 clones, more than 90% being singletons. The sequenced sample was peripheral blood, obtained in the first trimester of pregnancy. These receptors originate from a female donor with multiple sclerosis, enrolled in a pregnancy study.

The V gene is TRBV28, the J gene TRBJ2-7; possibly TRBD1 for D (6 bases). The V end was cut by 2 bases, the J end by 1 base, with 9 bases between. Germline-derived CDR1 and CDR2 are MDHEN and SYDVKM. This CDR3 spans 14 amino acids. The CDR3, as DNA: TGTGCCAGCAGTTTAGGGACATCTTCCTACGAGCAGTACTTC. Amino acids: CASSLGTSSYEQYF.

The chain carries TRBV29-1 and TRBJ1-1; D possibly corresponds to TRBD1 (6 bases). Germline V lookup: CDR1 SQVTM, CDR2 ANQGSEA. CDR3 size: 13 residues. Trimming took off 7 bases at V and 1 base at J, with 13 bases between the two ends. The CDR3 here is CSGRGGWNTEAFF. Here the CDR3 DNA reads TGCAGCGGGAGGGGGGGATGGAACACTGAAGCTTTCTTT.